This T cell receptor beta chain was recovered during a study of T cells in Graves' hyperthyroidism and ophthalmopathy. The overall study: Blood from the periphery was taken at initial diagnosis, before any treatment.

The CDR3 has 13 amino acids. Trimming left V 5 bases short and J 3 bases short, with 7 bases between. Diagnoses were established using clinical symptoms, serum thyroxine and TRAb, thyroid ultrasound and orbital computed tomography. This clonotype was counted at least ten times. Its antigen remains unknown. Amplification of TCR beta CDR3 regions was performed using RNA transcripts as template. The HTBI primer set was used in a first-round RT-PCR of the TCR CDR3. TCRdb reprocessed the multiplex PCR reads with MiXCR, giving one entry per CDR3 protein. The sample includes about 400,000 distinct CDR3 sequences, about a sixth of them seen just once. General observations from the study: Ophthalmopathy, which appeared later, was predicted by the model a median about 6.8 months before onset. Blood also contained most expanded thyroid clonotypes above 0.001.

Specimen: blood. This clonotype was sampled from a young woman with Graves' hyperthyroidism that later progressed to Graves' ophthalmopathy. The chain links TRBV12-3 or TRBV12-4 to TRBJ2-2; D not resolved. The CDR3 reads CASSPLDTGELFF. For the CDR3, the DNA is TGTGCCAGCAGTCCCTTGGACACCGGGGAGCTGTTTTTT.